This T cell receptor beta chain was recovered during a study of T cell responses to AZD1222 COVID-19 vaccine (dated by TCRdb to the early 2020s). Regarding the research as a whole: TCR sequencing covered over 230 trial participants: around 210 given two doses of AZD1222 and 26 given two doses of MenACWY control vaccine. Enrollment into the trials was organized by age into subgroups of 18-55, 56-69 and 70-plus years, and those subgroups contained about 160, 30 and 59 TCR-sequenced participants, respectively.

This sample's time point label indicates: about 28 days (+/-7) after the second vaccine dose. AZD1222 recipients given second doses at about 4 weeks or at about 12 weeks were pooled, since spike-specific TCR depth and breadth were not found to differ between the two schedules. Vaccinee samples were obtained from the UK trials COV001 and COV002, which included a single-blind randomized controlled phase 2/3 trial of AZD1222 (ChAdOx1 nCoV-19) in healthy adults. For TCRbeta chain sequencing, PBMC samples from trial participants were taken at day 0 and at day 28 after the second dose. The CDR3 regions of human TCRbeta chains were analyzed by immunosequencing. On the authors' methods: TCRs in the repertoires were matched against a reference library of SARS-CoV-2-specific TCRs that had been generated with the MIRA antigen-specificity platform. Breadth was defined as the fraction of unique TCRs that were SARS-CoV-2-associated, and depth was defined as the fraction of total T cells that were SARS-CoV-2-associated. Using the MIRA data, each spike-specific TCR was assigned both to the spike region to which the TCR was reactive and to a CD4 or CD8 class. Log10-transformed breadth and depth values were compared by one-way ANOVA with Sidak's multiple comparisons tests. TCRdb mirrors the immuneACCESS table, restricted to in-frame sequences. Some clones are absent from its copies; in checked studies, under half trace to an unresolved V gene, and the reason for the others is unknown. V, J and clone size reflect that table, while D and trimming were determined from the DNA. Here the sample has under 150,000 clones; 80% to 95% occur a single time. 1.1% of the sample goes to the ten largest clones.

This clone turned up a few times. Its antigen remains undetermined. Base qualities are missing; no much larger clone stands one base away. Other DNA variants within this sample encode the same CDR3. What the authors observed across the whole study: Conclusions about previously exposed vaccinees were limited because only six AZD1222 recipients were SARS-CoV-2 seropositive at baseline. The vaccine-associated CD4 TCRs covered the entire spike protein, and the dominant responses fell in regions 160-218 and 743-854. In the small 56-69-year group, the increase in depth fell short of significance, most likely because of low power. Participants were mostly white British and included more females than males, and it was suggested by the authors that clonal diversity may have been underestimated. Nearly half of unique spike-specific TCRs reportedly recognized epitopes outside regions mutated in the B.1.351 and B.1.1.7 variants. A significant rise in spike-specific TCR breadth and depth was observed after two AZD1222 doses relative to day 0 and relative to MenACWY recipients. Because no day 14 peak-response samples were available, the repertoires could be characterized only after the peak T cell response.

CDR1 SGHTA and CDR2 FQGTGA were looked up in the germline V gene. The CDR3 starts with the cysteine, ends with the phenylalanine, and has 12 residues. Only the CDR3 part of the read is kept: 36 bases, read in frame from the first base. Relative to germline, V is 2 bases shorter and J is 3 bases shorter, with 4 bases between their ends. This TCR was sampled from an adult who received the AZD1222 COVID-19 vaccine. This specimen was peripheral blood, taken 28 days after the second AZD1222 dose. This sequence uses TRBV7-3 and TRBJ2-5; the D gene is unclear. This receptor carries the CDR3 CASSLSEETQYF. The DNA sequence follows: TGTGCCAGCAGCTTATCGGAAGAGACCCAGTACTTC.